This T cell receptor (beta chain) was sequenced for a study of blood T cell repertoires in COVID-19. The protocol was immunoSEQ multiplex PCR, while the TCRdb copy is restricted to in-frame clones and leaves out a portion. Among 62,000 or so clones listed, 88% were seen once. Looked up from germline, CDR1 is LNHDA and CDR2 is SQIVND (reference sequence). The CDR3 covers 12 residues. V gave up 10 bases and J gave up 6 bases, with 12 bases separating them. The sequencing sample was made of peripheral blood. The TCR sequence derives from a human donor in a cohort sampled during active COVID-19. This chain connects TRBV19 to TRBJ2-2; D might be TRBD2 (5 bases). CDR3 sequence (DNA): TGTGCCACCATGAGGGAAGCCGGGGAGCTGTTTTTT. Translating gives CATMREAGELFF.